This record looks at one T cell receptor beta chain sequence and its context. Its antigen is still unknown. No clone much larger than this one lies a single base away; base qualities are absent. The sample is drawn from a study of blood T cell repertoires in COVID-19 (dated by TCRdb to 2020 to 2021). Background on the whole study: Samples covering the acute and convalescent phases of COVID-19 were provided by collaborators in the United States, Italy and Spain. A de-identified subject ID, COVID-19 status, age in years and sex were almost always included in the sample metadata. Where available, HLA class I and class II types were obtained from metadata supplied by the sample provider rather than from assay-based typing. Samples were obtained from the ongoing ImmuneRACE study (first 160 participants) and from 1,254 subjects provided by 6 global collaborators. The prospective study material was composed of cDNA or gDNA derived from T cells, B-cell-depleted T cells, or PBMCs. The repertoires were released in a freely available public database meant as a resource for research on the immune response to SARS-CoV-2. Subjects who had been exposed to COVID-19, were actively infected with it, or had recovered from it provided the deeply sampled blood TCRbeta repertoires that made up the dataset. What the authors observed across the whole study: Clinical and demographic metadata were provided uncurated, with the amount varying by source and participant.

From a lookup of the germline V gene, CDR1 and CDR2 are SGHVS and FNYEAQ. From cysteine to phenylalanine, the CDR3 is 15 amino acids long. Kept here is only the CDR3 DNA, which spans 45 bases and is read in frame from base 1. V loses 3 bases of germline sequence and J loses 0 bases, and the interval between the two ends is 11 bases. The collaborating institutions used their own protocols to collect whole blood in K2EDTA tubes. For TCRbeta analysis, collaborator samples were shipped as frozen whole blood, as isolated PBMCs, or as DNA extracted from either sample type. The immunoSEQ Assay, a bias-controlled multiplex PCR, was used to amplify TCRbeta CDR3 regions from genomic DNA. In the original analysis: The number of nucleated cells in each sample was estimated by amplification of reference gene primers within the assay. To quantify the absolute abundance of each unique TCRbeta CDR3 rearrangement, sequence reads were collapsed and filtered. Productive Simpson clonality was computed per sample as the square root of Simpson's diversity index over productive rearrangements. TCRdb stores this immuneACCESS table with in-frame sequences only. Part of the clones is absent; in the studies checked, under half of the shortfall reflects unresolved V genes, and no reason is known for the rest. That table is the source of V, J and clone size, and D and trimming were worked out from the DNA. This sample has around 300,000 clones in its table, and over 75% of those were observed once. The top ten constitute just under 9.5% of the sample.

Source material: peripheral blood. The V and J genes are TRBV7-6 and TRBJ1-1; TRBD1 could be the D gene, as 5 bases match. The receptor was isolated from a man aged 18 to 29 with active or convalescent COVID-19. The CDR3 loop reads CASSFDSRMNTEAFF. Read as DNA, the sequence is TGTGCCAGCAGCTTTGACAGCCGCATGAACACTGAAGCTTTCTTT. Here the CDR3 is joined to the reference TRBV7-6 and TRBJ1-1 genes, and the full variable domain is: GAGVSQSPRYKVTKRGQDVALRCDPISGHVSLYWYRQALGQGPEFLTYFNYEAQQDKSGLPNDRFSAERPEGSISTLTIQRTEQRDSAMYRCASSFDSRMNTEAFFGQGTRLTVV.